The present T cell receptor beta chain was sequenced within a study of blood T cells in healthy people across ages (dated by TCRdb to the mid-2010s). Looking at the study overall: In model experiments, template switching captured roughly one uniquely barcoded TCR beta cDNA molecule for every two T cells. To avoid experimental bias, donors of different ages were randomly spread across the sequencing lanes. Four age groups were formed from the donors: young (average around 15 years), middle-aged (roughly 38), aged (more than 55) and long-lived (82). To track age-related changes in TCR beta repertoire diversity, the study relied on deep sequencing normalized with unique cDNA molecular identifiers. Two additional independent replicas of 1 million unique cDNA reads from the same blood draw were analyzed for two donors (one aged 18 to 29 and one aged 80 or older). What the research found in general, with its limitations: Observed TCR beta diversity correlated strongly with the percentage of naive T cells measured by flow cytometry. Observed TCR beta diversity per million T cells fell roughly linearly with age, and a significant reduction was already apparent by age around 40. The long-lived group showed more naive CD4+ T cells, fewer expanded clones and increased TCR diversity than the aged group, suggesting age selection. Because donor CMV infection status was unknown, age-related changes in expanded clonotypes were potentially confounded. Since profiling was done on bulk unsorted PBMCs, naive and antigen-experienced compartments could not be conclusively compared. Estimates of total diversity based on one million sequenced T cells were considered lower bounds and underestimates.

To prepare the library, 5' RACE was applied. Sequencer: Illumina HiSeq 2500. A second roughly 6 to 11 cycle PCR used a sample-barcoded 5' primer and a J-beta primer mix. A unique molecular identifier was introduced onto each TCR beta cDNA molecule by a template-switch 5' adaptor carrying 12 random nucleotides. Each sample yielded at least 2.5 million CDR3-containing paired-end reads. First-strand cDNA synthesis was performed from all RNA using the Mint cDNA synthesis kit, with priming by a TRBC-specific oligonucleotide. Following uracil-DNA glycosylase treatment, all cDNA underwent a first 18-cycle PCR with the universal primers M1SS and BC2_uni_R. In the authors' own workflow: For normalization, 1 million high-quality reads, each with a distinct molecular identifier, were randomly selected from each sample. Instead of being binned into consensus sequences, reads with shared molecular identifiers were discarded. CDR3 identification, clonotype clustering and error correction used MiTCR with a Q25 quality threshold and the strictest error-elimination algorithm. Lower-bound total TCR beta diversity was estimated with a nonparametric unseen species model using Euler transformation. Using fastp at Q25 and MiXCR, TCRdb reprocessed the public reads and kept productive beta chains. Rows with one shared CDR3 protein collapse into an entry with the most common genes and DNA. The authors' filters were not applied to this entry. Here the sample has about 640,000 distinct CDR3 sequences; roughly 50% occur a single time. The ten top clones hold 30% to 40% of the sample.

With respect to this clonotype: Its antigen is unknown. Base qualities are not provided; no much larger clone lies one nucleotide away.

The roughly 39 donors, aged 6 to 90 years, were systemically healthy Caucasian individuals from Russia. Each donor gave roughly 9.5 milliliters of peripheral blood, collected into EDTA-treated Vacutainer tubes. Ficoll-Paque density-gradient centrifugation was used to isolate PBMCs, with at least 6.5 million per sample. Total RNA, at least 6 micrograms per sample, was extracted from PBMCs with Trizol reagent. The percentages of naive CD45RAhigh/CD27high T cells were determined by flow cytometry on a PBMC aliquot from every donor. Based on the germline V gene (reference sequence), the CDR1 and CDR2 sequences are DFQATT and SNEGSKA. The CDR3 starts with the cysteine, ends with the phenylalanine, and has 15 residues. The retained sequence is limited to the CDR3, 45 bases, with the frame set at the first base. Here V drops 5 bases and J drops 5 bases, and the junction holds 10 bases not matched to any gene.

The receptor comes from a man in his 60s in good health. The V and J segments used are TRBV20-1 and TRBJ1-4, with 8 central nucleotides matching TRBD1. Sample: blood. The CDR3 protein sequence reads: CSAYETQGANEKLFF. The nucleotide sequence reads TGCAGTGCTTACGAAACCCAGGGGGCAAATGAAAAACTGTTTTTT.